This T cell receptor (beta chain) comes out of a study of blood T cell repertoires in COVID-19. The protocol was immunoSEQ multiplex PCR, while the TCRdb copy is restricted to in-frame clones and leaves out a portion. Here the sample spans tens of thousands of clones, 85% to 90% being singletons. Germline loops: CDR1 SGHRS, CDR2 YFSETQ. The CDR3 is 15 residues long. V dropped 2 bases and J dropped 7; count of bases not matched to a gene: 10. The TCR was taken from a woman over 75 in a cohort sampled during active or convalescent COVID-19. Sequencing used peripheral blood. The chain carries TRBV5-1 and TRBJ2-7; 9 bases align to TRBD1. CDR3 nucleotide sequence: TGCGCCAGCAGCTTAGCTCGGACAGGGGTAGGGGAGCAGTACTTC. It specifies CASSLARTGVGEQYF. The full variable domain, in which reference TRBV5-1 and TRBJ2-7 provide the parts outside the CDR3, is KAGVTQTPRYLIKTRGQQVTLSCSPISGHRSVSWYQQTPGQGLQFLFEYFSETQRNKGNFPGRFSGRQFSNSRSEMNVSTLELGDSALYLCASSLARTGVGEQYFGPGTRLTVT.